Listed here are 20 T cell receptor beta chains from one sample, sequenced in a study of T cells expressing NK-cell markers. From the 5' RACE reads, TCRdb lists one entry per CDR3 protein and no DNA. This repertoire includes a few hundred thousand distinct CDR3 sequences. Specimen: blood T cells: a sorted CD56 or NKG2C T cell subset, CD4+ or CD8+ T cells, or bulk PBMC T cells (not recorded which). These receptors were collected from a man aged 18 to 70 in good health.

V and J are TRBV30 and TRBJ1-4. This CDR3 is built from 14 residues. From germline, CDR1 is GTSNPN and CDR2 SVGIG (reference sequence). The CDR3 protein is CAWSVGGDNEKLFF.

The CDR3 region is CASNSLGLYSGELFF. V is TRBV2 and J is TRBJ2-2. The CDR3 runs 15 residues. Per the germline V gene, CDR1 is SNHLY and CDR2 is FYNNEI.

The chain employs TRBV2 and TRBJ2-1; TCRdb lists TRBD1, though no DNA is available to test this call. CDR1 SNHLY and CDR2 FYNNEI come from the germline V gene. This CDR3 is 13 amino acids long. The CDR3: CADGRGMKNEQFF. The full variable domain, in which reference TRBV2 and TRBJ2-1 provide the parts outside the CDR3, is EPEVTQTPSHQVTQMGQEVILRCVPISNHLYFYWYRQILGQKVEFLVSFYNNEISEKSEIFDDQFSVERPDGSNFTLKIRSTKLEDSAMYFCADGRGMKNEQFFGPGTRLTVL.

The chain carries TRBV5-6 and TRBJ2-2; without DNA, the TCRdb call of TRBD1 cannot be checked. Germline-derived CDR1 and CDR2 are SGHDT and YYEEEE. This CDR3 spans 15 amino acids. CDR3: CASSFFGGPTGELFF.

The V and J genes are TRBV10-3 and TRBJ2-7; TCRdb calls TRBD1, which cannot be checked without DNA. The CDR3 covers 16 residues. Per germline, CDR1 ENHRY and CDR2 SYGVKD. The chain's CDR3 is CAISESARGLSYEQYF.

The chain couples TRBV9 to TRBJ1-6; TCRdb's assignment of TRBD1 cannot be checked, as there is no DNA. The CDR3 contains 14 residues. CDR1 SGDLS and CDR2 YYNGEE come from the germline V gene. This CDR3 reads CASQTGARNSPLHF.

J is TRBJ2-1 and V is TRBV12-3 or TRBV12-4; with no DNA, the TCRdb D assignment of TRBD2 cannot be verified. This CDR3 spans 16 amino acids. Here the CDR3 reads CASSLASGGGYNEQFF.

The V gene is TRBV12-3 or TRBV12-4, the J gene TRBJ1-1; the TCRdb call, TRBD1, lacks DNA for checking. The CDR3 length is 15 residues. The CDR3 reads CASSLSRTVSNEAFF.

The rearrangement uses TRBV2 and TRBJ2-5; TCRdb's D call, TRBD2, is unchecked because there is no DNA. CDR3 length: 16 residues. Germline V lookup: CDR1 SNHLY, CDR2 FYNNEI. Here the CDR3 reads CASSKRGTSDQETQYF.

The chain joins TRBV6-1 to TRBJ2-5; the TRBD1 assignment by TCRdb is unverifiable without DNA. Per the germline V gene, CDR1 is MNHNS and CDR2 is SASEGT. CDR3 size: 15 residues. This CDR3 is CASSRWGRSPMAQYF.

The gene calls are TRBV18 and TRBJ1-2. Germline assignment: CDR1 KGHSH and CDR2 LQKENI. This CDR3 contains 14 residues. The CDR3 is CASSPDGGNYGYTF.

This sequence joins TRBV20-1 and TRBJ2-3; TCRdb's D call, TRBD2, is unchecked because there is no DNA. Germline values: CDR1 DFQATT, CDR2 SNEGSKA (reference sequence). There are 15 residues in the CDR3. The CDR3 protein is CSAARGVGAADTQYF.

This chain links TRBV28 with TRBJ2-5. This CDR3 has 15 residues. Germline CDR1 MDHEN, CDR2 SYDVKM. CDR3 loop: CASSLLRSSQETQYF.

J is TRBJ2-2 and V is TRBV5-1; with no DNA, the TCRdb D assignment of TRBD2 cannot be verified. Germline assignment: CDR1 SGHRS and CDR2 YFSETQ. The CDR3 contains 17 residues. The CDR3 is CASSLEGASTPTGELFF.

The V and J genes are TRBV6-1 and TRBJ1-3. Germline CDR1 MNHNS, CDR2 SASEGT. The length of the CDR3 is 16 residues. The CDR3 region is CASSELWGSFGNTIYF.

V and J are TRBV18 and TRBJ2-7; TCRdb's D call, TRBD1, is unchecked because there is no DNA. The CDR3 spans 15 residues. Germline V gene data show CDR1 as KGHSH and CDR2 as LQKENI. The CDR3 sequence is CASSPRTGAGYEQYF. The entire variable domain, with the rest obtained from reference TRBV18 and TRBJ2-7, is as follows: NAGVMQNPRHLVRRRGQEARLRCSPMKGHSHVYWYRQLPEEGLKFMVYLQKENIIDESGMPKERFSAEFPKEGPSILRIQQVVRGDSAAYFCASSPRTGAGYEQYFGPGTRLTVT.

CDR3 region: CASSDLWTRKETQYF. The chain employs TRBV28 and TRBJ2-5; TCRdb names TRBD2, which stays unverified in the absence of DNA. The CDR3 consists of 15 residues. Germline loops: CDR1 MDHEN, CDR2 SYDVKM.

The rearrangement links TRBV3-1 to TRBJ2-7. The CDR3 extends over 11 amino acids. CDR1 LGHDT and CDR2 YNNKEL come from the germline V gene (reference sequence). CDR3 loop: CASSLRGGQYF.

The chain couples TRBV12-3 or TRBV12-4 to TRBJ2-3; the D gene TCRdb calls, TRBD2, cannot be checked with no DNA. The CDR3 contains 14 residues. This CDR3 reads CASSRSFAGDTQYF.

The CDR3 sequence is CASSPQGANQPQHF. V is TRBV18 and J is TRBJ1-5; TCRdb lists TRBD1, though no DNA is available to test this call. This CDR3 is built from 14 residues. Germline CDR1 reads KGHSH; CDR2 reads LQKENI.